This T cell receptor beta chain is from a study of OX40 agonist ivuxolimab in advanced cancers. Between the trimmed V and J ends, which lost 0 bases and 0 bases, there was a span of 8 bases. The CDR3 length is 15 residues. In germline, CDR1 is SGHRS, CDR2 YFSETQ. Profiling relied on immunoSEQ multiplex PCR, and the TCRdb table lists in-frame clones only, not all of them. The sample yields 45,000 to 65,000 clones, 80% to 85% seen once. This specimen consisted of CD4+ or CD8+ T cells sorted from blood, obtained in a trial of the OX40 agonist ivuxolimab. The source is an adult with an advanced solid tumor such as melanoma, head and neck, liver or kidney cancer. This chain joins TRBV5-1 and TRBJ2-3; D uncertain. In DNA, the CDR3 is TGCGCCAGCAGCTTGGGCGGAACTAGCACAGATACGCAGTATTTT. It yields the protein CASSLGGTSTDTQYF.